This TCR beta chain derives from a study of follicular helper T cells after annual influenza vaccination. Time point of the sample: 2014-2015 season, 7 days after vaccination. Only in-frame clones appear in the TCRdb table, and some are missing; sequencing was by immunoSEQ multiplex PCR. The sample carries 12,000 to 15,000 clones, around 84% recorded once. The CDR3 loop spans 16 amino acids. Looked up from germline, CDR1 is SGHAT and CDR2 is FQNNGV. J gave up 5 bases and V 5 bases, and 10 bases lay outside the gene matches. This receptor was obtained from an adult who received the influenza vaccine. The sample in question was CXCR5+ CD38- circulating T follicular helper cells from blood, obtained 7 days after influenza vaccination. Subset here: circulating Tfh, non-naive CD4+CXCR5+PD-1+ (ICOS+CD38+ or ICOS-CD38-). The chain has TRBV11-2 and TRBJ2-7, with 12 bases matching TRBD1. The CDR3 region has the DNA TGTGCCAGCAGCCGAATTGGGACAGGGGGCATCCACGAGCAGTACTTC. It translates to CASSRIGTGGIHEQYF. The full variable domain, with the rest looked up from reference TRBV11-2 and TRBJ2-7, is EAGVAQSPRYKIIEKRQSVAFWCNPISGHATLYWYQQILGQGPKLLIQFQNNGVVDDSQLPKDRFSAERLKGVDSTLKIQPAKLEDSAVYLCASSRIGTGGIHEQYFGPGTRLTVT.